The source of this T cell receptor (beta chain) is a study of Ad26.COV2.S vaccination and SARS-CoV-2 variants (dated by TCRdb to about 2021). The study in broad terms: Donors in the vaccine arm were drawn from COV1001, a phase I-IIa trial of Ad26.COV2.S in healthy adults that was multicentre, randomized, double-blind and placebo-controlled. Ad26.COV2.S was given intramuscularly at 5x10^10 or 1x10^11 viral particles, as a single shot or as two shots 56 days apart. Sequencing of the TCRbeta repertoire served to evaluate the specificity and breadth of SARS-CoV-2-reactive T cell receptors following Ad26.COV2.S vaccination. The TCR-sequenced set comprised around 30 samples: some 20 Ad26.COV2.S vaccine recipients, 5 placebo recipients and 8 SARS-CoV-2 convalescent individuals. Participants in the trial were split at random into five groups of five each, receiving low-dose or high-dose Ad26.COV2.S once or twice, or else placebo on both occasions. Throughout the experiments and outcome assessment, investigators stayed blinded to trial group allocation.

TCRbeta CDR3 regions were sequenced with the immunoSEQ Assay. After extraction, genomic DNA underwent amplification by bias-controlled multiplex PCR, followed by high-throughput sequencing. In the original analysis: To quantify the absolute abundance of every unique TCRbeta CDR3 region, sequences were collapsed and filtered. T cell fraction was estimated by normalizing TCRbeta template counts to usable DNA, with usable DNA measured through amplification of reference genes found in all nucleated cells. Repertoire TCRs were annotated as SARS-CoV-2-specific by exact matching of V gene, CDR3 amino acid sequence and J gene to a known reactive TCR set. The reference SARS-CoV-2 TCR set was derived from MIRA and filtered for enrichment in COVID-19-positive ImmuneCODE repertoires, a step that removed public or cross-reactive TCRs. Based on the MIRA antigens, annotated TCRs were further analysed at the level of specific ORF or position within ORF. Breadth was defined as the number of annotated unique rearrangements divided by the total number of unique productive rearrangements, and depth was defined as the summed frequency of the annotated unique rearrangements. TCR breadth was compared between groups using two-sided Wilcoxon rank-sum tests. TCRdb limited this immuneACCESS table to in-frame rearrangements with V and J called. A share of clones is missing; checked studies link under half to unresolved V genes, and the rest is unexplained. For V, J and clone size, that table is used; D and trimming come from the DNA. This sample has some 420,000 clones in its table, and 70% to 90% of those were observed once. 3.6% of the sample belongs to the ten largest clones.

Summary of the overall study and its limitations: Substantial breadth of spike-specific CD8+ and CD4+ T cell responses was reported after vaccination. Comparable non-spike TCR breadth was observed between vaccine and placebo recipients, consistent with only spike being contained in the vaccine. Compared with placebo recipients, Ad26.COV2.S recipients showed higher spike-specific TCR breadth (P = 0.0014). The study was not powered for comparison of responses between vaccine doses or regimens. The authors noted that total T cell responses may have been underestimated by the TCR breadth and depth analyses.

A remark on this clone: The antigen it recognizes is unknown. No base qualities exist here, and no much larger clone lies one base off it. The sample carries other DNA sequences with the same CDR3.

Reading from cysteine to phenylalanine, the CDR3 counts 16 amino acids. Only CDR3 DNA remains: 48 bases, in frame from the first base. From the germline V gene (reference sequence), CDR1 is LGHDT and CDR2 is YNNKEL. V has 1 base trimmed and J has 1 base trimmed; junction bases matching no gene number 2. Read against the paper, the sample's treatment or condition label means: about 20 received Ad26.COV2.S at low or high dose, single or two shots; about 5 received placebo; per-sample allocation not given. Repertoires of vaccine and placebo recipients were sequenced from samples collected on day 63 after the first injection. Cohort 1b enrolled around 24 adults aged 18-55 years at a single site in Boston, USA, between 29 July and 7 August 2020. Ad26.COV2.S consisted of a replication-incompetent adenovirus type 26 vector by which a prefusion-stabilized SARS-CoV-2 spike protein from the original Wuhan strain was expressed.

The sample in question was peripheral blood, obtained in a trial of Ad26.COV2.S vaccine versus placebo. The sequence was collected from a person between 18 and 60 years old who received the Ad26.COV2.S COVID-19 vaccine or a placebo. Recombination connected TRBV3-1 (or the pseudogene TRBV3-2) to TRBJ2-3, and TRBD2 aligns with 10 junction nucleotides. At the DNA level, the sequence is TGTGCCAGCAGCCAAGGCCTAGCGGGGGGCACAGATACGCAGTATTTT. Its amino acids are CASSQGLAGGTDTQYF.